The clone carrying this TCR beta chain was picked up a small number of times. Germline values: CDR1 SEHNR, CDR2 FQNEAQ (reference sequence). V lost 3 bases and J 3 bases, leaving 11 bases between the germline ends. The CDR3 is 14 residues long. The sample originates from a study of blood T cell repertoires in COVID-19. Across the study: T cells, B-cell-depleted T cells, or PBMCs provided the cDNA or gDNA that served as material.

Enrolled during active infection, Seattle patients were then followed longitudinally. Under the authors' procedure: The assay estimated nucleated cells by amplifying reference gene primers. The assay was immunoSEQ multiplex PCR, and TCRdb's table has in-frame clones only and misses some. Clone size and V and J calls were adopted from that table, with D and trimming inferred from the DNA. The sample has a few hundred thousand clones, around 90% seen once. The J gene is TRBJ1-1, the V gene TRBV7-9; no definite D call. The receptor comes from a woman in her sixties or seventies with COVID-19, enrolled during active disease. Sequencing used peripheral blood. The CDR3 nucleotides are TGTGCCAGCAGCTTGAGCGGCGGTTACACTGAAGCTTTCTTT. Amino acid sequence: CASSLSGGYTEAFF.